The T cell receptor beta chain described here comes from a study of low-dose radiotherapy and immunotherapy resistance in tumors. Background on the study: Patients were treated with intravenous nivolumab at 240 mg every two weeks and were also dosed with ipilimumab at 1 mg/kg every six weeks. It was every two weeks, one day before radiation and immunotherapy, that intravenous cyclophosphamide 200 mg/m2 was given.

This clonotype was recorded many times. A read error may account for a junction end that differs from germline. Time point reported: before trial treatment. Along with nivolumab and ipilimumab, donors received aspirin, low-dose cyclophosphamide and low-dose radiotherapy. All eligible patients presented with advanced solid tumors that contained no tumor-infiltrating lymphocytes. CDR1 and CDR2 from the germline V gene are SGHRS and YFSETQ. This CDR3 spans 14 amino acids. cDNA synthesis used a TRAV/TRBV-specific primer set for both chains. A roughly 20-cycle PCR with a constant-region primer and V-primer adapter amplified TCRs. One entry per CDR3 protein results from TCRdb running MiXCR on the reads. The repertoire includes 85,000 to 95,000 distinct CDR3 sequences, 9.4% of them detected once, and 1% sits in the top ten.

Sequencing was performed on PBMCs, taken before treatment. The gene calls are TRBV5-1 and TRBJ1-4; D is unresolved. This TCR came from a male donor with prostate cancer. The CDR3 coding sequence is TGTGCCAGCAGCGCCGCAGACGGTAATGAAAAACTGTTTTTT. It is translated as CASSAADGNEKLFF.